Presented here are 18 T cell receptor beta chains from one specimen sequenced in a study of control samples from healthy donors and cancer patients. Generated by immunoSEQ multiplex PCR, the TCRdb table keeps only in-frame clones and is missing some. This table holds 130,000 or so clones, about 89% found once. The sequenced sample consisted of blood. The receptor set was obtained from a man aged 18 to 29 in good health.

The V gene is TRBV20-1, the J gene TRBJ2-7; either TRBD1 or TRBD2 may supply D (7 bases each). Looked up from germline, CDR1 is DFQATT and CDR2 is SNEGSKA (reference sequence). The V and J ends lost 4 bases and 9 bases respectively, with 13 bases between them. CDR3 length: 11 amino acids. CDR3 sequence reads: CSATTGEGQYF. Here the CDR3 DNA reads TGCAGTGCTACCACAGGGGAGGGGCAGTACTTC.

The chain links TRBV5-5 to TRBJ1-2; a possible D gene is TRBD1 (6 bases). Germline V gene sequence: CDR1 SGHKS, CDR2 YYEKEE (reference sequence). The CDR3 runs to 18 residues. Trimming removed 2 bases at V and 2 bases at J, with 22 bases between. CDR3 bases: TGTGCCAGCAGCTTAGGCGAGACAGGACCACTTTCCAACTATGGCTACACCTTC. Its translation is CASSLGETGPLSNYGYTF. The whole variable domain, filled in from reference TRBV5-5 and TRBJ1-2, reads DAGVTQSPTHLIKTRGQQVTLRCSPISGHKSVSWYQQVLGQGPQFIFQYYEKEERGRGNFPDRFSARQFPNYSSELNVNALLLGDSALYLCASSLGETGPLSNYGYTFGSGTRLTVV.

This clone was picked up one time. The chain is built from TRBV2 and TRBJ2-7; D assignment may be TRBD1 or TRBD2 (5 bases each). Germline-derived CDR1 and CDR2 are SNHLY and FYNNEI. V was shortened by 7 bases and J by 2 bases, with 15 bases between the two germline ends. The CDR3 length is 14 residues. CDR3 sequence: CASNWGEGTYEQYF. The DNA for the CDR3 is TGTGCCAGCAATTGGGGCGAGGGAACCTACGAGCAGTACTTC.

The CDR3 reads CATSPEQIFTDTQYF. In DNA, the CDR3 is TGTGCCACCTCCCCAGAACAGATTTTCACAGATACGCAGTATTTT. The chain employs TRBV25-1 and TRBJ2-3; unclear D gene. The V and J ends lost 10 bases and 2 bases respectively, with 19 bases between them. Germline V gene sequence: CDR1 MGHDK, CDR2 SYGVNS. The CDR3 is made up of 15 amino acids.

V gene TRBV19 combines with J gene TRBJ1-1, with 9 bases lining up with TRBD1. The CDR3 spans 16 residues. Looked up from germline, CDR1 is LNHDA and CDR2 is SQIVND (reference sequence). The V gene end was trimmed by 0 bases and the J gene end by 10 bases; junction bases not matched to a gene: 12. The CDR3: CASSIDLWGATGGAFF. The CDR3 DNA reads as TGTGCCAGTAGTATAGATCTATGGGGTGCGACAGGGGGAGCTTTCTTT.

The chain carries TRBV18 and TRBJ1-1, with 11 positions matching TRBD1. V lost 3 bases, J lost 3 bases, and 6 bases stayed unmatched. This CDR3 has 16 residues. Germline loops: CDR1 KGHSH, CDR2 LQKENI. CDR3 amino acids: CASSPNGQGADTEAFF. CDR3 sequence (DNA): TGTGCCAGCTCACCCAACGGACAGGGGGCGGACACTGAAGCTTTCTTT. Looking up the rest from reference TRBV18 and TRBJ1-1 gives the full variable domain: NAGVMQNPRHLVRRRGQEARLRCSPMKGHSHVYWYRQLPEEGLKFMVYLQKENIIDESGMPKERFSAEFPKEGPSILRIQQVVRGDSAAYFCASSPNGQGADTEAFFGQGTRLTVV.

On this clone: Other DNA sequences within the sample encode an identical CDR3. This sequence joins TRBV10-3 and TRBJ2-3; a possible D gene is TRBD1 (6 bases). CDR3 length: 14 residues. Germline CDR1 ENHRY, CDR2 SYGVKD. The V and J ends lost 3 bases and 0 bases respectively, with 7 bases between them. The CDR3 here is CAISEDRSTDTQYF. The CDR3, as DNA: TGTGCCATCAGTGAAGACAGGAGCACAGATACGCAGTATTTT.

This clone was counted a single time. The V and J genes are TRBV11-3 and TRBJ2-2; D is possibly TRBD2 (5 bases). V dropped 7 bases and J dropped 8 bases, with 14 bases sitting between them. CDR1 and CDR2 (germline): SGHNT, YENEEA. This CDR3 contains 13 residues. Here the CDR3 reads CASTWVRGGELFF. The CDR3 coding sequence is TGTGCCAGCACCTGGGTCCGAGGGGGGGAGCTGTTTTTT. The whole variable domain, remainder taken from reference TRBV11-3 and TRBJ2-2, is EAGVVQSPRYKIIEKKQPVAFWCNPISGHNTLYWYLQNLGQGPELLIRYENEEAVDDSQLPKDRFSAERLKGVDSTLKIQPAELGDSAVYLCASTWVRGGELFFGEGSRLTVL.

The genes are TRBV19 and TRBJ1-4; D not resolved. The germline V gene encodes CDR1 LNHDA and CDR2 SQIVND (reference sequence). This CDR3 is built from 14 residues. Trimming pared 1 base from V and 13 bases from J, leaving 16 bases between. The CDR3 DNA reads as TGTGCCAGTAGTATAGCTAGGACTTCAGTCTCACTGTTTTTT. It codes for CASSIARTSVSLFF.

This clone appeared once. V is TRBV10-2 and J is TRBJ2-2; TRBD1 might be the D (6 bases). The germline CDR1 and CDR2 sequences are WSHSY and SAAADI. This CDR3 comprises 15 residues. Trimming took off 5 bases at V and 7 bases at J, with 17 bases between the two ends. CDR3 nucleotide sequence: TGCGCCAGCAGTCCTGCGCAGGGGAGTATCGGGGAGCTGTTTTTT. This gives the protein CASSPAQGSIGELFF.

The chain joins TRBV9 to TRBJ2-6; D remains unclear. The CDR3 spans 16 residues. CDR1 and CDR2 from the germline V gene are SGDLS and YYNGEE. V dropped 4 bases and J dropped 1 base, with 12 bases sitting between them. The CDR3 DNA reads TGTGCCAGCAGCCCCCGGACGGTTTCTGGGGCCAACGTCCTGACTTTC. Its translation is CASSPRTVSGANVLTF. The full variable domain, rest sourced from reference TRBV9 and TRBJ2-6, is DSGVTQTPKHLITATGQRVTLRCSPRSGDLSVYWYQQSLDQGLQFLIQYYNGEERAKGNILERFSAQQFPDLHSELNLSSLELGDSALYFCASSPRTVSGANVLTFGAGSRLTVL.

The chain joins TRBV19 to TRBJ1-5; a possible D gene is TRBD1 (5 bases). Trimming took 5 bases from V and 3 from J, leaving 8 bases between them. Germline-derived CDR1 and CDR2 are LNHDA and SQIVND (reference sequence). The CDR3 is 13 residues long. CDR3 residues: CASSWGFNQPQHF. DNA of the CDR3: TGTGCCAGTAGTTGGGGGTTCAATCAGCCCCAGCATTTT.

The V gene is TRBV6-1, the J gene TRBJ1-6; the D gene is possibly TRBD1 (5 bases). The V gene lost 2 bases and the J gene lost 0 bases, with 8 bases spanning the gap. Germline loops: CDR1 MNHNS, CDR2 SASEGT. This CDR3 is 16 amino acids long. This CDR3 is CASSEWGSSYNSPLHF. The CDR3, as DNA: TGTGCCAGCAGTGAATGGGGGAGCTCCTATAATTCACCCCTCCACTTT.

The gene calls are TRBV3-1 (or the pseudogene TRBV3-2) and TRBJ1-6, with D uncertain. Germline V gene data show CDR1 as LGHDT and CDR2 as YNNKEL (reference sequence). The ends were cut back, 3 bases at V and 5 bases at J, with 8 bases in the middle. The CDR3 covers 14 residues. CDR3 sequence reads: CASSQYTDNSPLHF. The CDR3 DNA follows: TGTGCCAGCAGCCAGTACACAGATAATTCACCCCTCCACTTT.

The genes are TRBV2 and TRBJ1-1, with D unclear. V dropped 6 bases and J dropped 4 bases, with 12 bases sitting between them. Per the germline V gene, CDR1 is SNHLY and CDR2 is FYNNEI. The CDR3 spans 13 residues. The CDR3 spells CASSSRDGTEAFF. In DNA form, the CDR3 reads TGTGCCAGCAGCAGCCGGGATGGCACTGAAGCTTTCTTT. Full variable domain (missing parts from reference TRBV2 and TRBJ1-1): EPEVTQTPSHQVTQMGQEVILRCVPISNHLYFYWYRQILGQKVEFLVSFYNNEISEKSEIFDDQFSVERPDGSNFTLKIRSTKLEDSAMYFCASSSRDGTEAFFGQGTRLTVV.

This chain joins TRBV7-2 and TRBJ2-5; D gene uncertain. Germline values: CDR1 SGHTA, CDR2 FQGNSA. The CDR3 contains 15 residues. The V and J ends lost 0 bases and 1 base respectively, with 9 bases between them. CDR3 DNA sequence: TGTGCCAGCAGCTTAGCGCCGGGTTTCCAAGAGACCCAGTACTTC. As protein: CASSLAPGFQETQYF.

The CDR3 here is CAISEVPGAGRSSPLHF. In DNA, the CDR3 is TGTGCCATCAGTGAGGTCCCAGGAGCGGGGCGAAGTTCACCCCTCCACTTT. The chain links TRBV10-3 to TRBJ1-6; D is possibly TRBD1 (5 bases). This CDR3 region has 17 residues. CDR1 and CDR2 from the germline V gene are ENHRY and SYGVKD. V was clipped by 2 bases and J by 9 bases, with 20 bases between them.

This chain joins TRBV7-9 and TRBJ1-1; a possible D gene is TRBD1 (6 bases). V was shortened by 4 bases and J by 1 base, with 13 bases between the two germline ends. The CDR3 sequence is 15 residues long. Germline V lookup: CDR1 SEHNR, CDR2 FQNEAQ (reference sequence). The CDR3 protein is CASSSMTGENTEAFF. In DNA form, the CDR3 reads TGTGCCAGCAGCTCCATGACAGGTGAGAACACTGAAGCTTTCTTT.